The T cell receptor (beta chain) described here comes from a study of memory CD4+ T cells and cytomegalovirus serostatus. The study, taken as a whole, reports: Of under 200 reported CMV TCRbeta sequences, under 80 were found in memory CD4+ repertoires.

The CDR3 spans 13 residues. The germline V and J ends were trimmed by 6 bases and 4 bases, with 12 bases remaining between them. Per the germline V gene, CDR1 is LNHDA and CDR2 is SQIVND (reference sequence). Original processing notes: After removing out-of-frame reads, 2,204,828 distinct TCRbeta sequences remained. Sequencing was performed with immunoSEQ multiplex PCR; in TCRdb, only in-frame clones are kept and a portion is missing. V, J and clone size derive from that table, while D and trimming were established from the DNA sequence. The repertoire has 45,000 to 55,000 clones, just over 75% of them found once; the top ten carry around 1.6%. Single viable CD3+CD4+CD8-CD45RO+ cells were sorted as the memory CD4+ T cells. CD4+ T cells were isolated by positive magnetic selection. Concerning this clone itself: The antigen remains unidentified.

This rearrangement joins TRBV19 to TRBJ1-2; no reliable D call. Material: memory CD4+ T cells from blood. This TCR derives from an adult in good health and CMV-seronegative. Written as DNA, the CDR3 is TGTGCCAGTAGGTATGGGCGGACCTATGGCTACACCTTC. This translates into CASRYGRTYGYTF.